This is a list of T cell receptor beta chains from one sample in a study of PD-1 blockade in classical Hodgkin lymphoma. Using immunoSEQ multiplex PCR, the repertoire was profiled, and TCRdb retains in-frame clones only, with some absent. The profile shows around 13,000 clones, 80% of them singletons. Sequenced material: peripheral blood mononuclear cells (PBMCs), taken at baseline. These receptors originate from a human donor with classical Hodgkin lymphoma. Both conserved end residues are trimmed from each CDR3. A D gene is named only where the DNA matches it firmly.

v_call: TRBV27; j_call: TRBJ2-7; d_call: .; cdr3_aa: ASSLSKSGEQY
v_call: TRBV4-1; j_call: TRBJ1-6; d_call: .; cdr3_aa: ASSQGARSSYNSPLH
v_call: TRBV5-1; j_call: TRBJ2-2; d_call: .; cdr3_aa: ASSETGANTGELF
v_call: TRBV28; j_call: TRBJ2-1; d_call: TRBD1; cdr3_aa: ASSSGTVYNEQF
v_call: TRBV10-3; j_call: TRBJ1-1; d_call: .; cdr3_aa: AISGQIKNTEAF
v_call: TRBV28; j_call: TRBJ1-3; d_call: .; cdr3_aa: ASLGGSGNTIY
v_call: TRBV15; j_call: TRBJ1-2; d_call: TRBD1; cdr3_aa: ATSRQMTGNYGYT
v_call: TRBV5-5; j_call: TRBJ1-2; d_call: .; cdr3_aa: ASSKGSGSGYT
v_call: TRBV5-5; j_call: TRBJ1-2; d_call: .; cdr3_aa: ASSPGAPRGGYT
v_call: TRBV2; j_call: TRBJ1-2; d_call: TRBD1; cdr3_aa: ASSGGWSGQGNYGYT
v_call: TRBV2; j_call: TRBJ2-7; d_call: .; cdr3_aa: ASSPRGAYEQY
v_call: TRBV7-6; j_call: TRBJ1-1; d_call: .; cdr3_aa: ASSRRRDTEAF
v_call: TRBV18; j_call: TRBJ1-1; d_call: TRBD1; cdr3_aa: ASSPRQGARGTEAF
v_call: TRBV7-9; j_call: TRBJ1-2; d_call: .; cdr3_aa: ASSSAWAAGSGYT
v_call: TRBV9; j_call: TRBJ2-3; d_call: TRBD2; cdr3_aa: ASSGREGGLPRTDTQY
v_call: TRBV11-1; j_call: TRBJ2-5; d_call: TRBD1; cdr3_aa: ASSPRTGGNQETQY
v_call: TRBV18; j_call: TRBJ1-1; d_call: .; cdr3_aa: ASSQQGIMNTEAF
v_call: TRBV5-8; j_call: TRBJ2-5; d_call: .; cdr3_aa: ASSLGGRYQETQY
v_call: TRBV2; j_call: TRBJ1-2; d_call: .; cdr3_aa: ASVENYGYT
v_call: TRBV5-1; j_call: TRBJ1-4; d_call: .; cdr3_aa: ASSTGGSVEKLF
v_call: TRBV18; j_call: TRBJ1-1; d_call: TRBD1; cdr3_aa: ASSPRQGAGTEAF